These 32 T cell receptor beta chains share one sample of origin, sequenced in a study of cytomegalovirus exposure and HLA in healthy donors. PCR employed 60 Vbeta and 13 Jbeta primers. Measured with immunoSEQ multiplex PCR; TCRdb has only the in-frame clones, and not every one. The ten top clones account for 0.95% to 1.3%, within a sample of 80,000 to 95,000 clones. The material sequenced was PBMCs. These receptors were obtained from a woman aged 25 to 39 in good health and CMV-seronegative.

The chain recombines TRBV2 with TRBJ2-1, with 8 bases fitting TRBD1. The V segment lost 7 bases and the J segment 5 bases; nucleotides outside the gene matches: 10. The CDR3 has 15 amino acids. Germline V CDR1 and CDR2: SNHLY, FYNNEI. Written as DNA, the CDR3 is TGTGCCAGCAAAAGATTAGGACAGGGCGACAATGAGCAGTTCTTC. It translates to CASKRLGQGDNEQFF. Combining the CDR3 with reference TRBV2 and TRBJ2-1 gives the whole variable domain EPEVTQTPSHQVTQMGQEVILRCVPISNHLYFYWYRQILGQKVEFLVSFYNNEISEKSEIFDDQFSVERPDGSNFTLKIRSTKLEDSAMYFCASKRLGQGDNEQFFGPGTRLTVL.

This chain connects TRBV10-2 to TRBJ2-1; 7 bases are a match to TRBD1. V lost 4 bases and J lost 8; bases outside the gene matches: 5. In germline, CDR1 is WSHSY, CDR2 SAAADI. The CDR3 is 13 amino acids. The CDR3 is CASSGDRRDEQFF. For the CDR3, the DNA is TGCGCCAGCAGTGGGGACAGACGGGATGAGCAGTTCTTC.

In regard to this clone: A junction boundary mismatches the germline segment, possibly from a read error. Other DNA sequences in the sample encode the same CDR3. This sequence joins TRBV30 and TRBJ1-6; 8 bases match TRBD1. This CDR3 is built from 12 residues. Germline V gives CDR1 GTSNPN, CDR2 SVGIG (reference sequence). The CDR3 sequence: CAWRDRVSPLHF. The CDR3, as DNA: TGTGCCTGGAGGGACAGGGTTTCACCCCTACACTTT.

The chain has TRBV5-4 and TRBJ2-1; 8 bases fit TRBD2. Germline lookup yields CDR1 SGHNT and CDR2 YYREEE (reference sequence). V dropped 1 base and J dropped 6; count of bases not matched to a gene: 6. This CDR3 comprises 15 residues. CDR3 region: CASSLSGSFFNEQFF. The CDR3 DNA reads as TGTGCCAGCAGCTTGAGCGGGAGTTTCTTCAATGAGCAGTTCTTC. The entire variable domain, with the rest obtained from reference TRBV5-4 and TRBJ2-1, is as follows: ETGVTQSPTHLIKTRGQQVTLRCSSQSGHNTVSWYQQALGQGPQFIFQYYREEENGRGNFPPRFSGLQFPNYSSELNVNALELDDSALYLCASSLSGSFFNEQFFGPGTRLTVL.

This chain joins TRBV6-1 and TRBJ1-2; weak D call: TRBD1 (5 bases). This CDR3 spans 13 amino acids. V was pared by 6 bases and J by 2 bases, with 10 bases between. The germline V gene has CDR1 MNHNS and CDR2 SASEGT. CDR3 sequence: CASSLTGNYGYTF. The CDR3 region has the DNA TGTGCCAGCAGCCTCACAGGCAACTATGGCTACACCTTC.

V and J are TRBV14 and TRBJ2-2; D gene unclear. This CDR3 has 16 amino acids. V lost 4 bases and J 3 bases, leaving 15 bases between the germline ends. Germline CDR1 SGHDN, CDR2 FVKESK. CDR3 sequence (DNA): TGTGCCAGCAGCCTTATACCCCTAACGGACACCGGGGAGCTGTTTTTT. Translation gives CASSLIPLTDTGELFF.

The V call is TRBV29-1, the J call TRBJ1-3; D call uncertain. Germline-derived CDR1 and CDR2 are SQVTM and ANQGSEA. The CDR3 length is 12 residues. V shed 6 bases and J shed 0 bases, with 6 bases lying between them. As DNA, the CDR3 is TGCAGCGTCGTACACTCTGGAAACACCATATATTTT. Its protein is CSVVHSGNTIYF.

The chain employs TRBV5-6 and TRBJ2-7, with 9 bases identical to TRBD1. The CDR3 contains 15 residues. Germline values: CDR1 SGHDT, CDR2 YYEEEE. Unmatched junction bases numbered 7, after V lost 4 bases and J lost 2 bases. CDR3 DNA: TGTGCCAGCAGCCCCGGGACAGGGTGGACCTACGAGCAGTACTTC. It is translated as CASSPGTGWTYEQYF.

The V gene is TRBV6-6, the J gene TRBJ1-1, with 8 bases that match TRBD1. This CDR3 contains 15 residues. Germline-derived CDR1 and CDR2 are MNHNY and SVGAGI (reference sequence). V dropped 2 bases and J dropped 1; count of bases not matched to a gene: 3. The CDR3, as DNA: TGTGCCAGCAGTTACGGACAGGGTTCGAACACTGAAGCTTTCTTT. It encodes CASSYGQGSNTEAFF.

The V and J genes are TRBV28 and TRBJ2-4; 7 nucleotides line up with TRBD2. The V segment lost 4 bases and the J segment 1 base; nucleotides outside the gene matches: 4. Germline V gene data show CDR1 as MDHEN and CDR2 as SYDVKM. This CDR3 is 15 amino acids long. CDR3 in amino acids: CASSWTSRAKNIQYF. CDR3 coding DNA: TGTGCCAGCAGTTGGACTAGTCGGGCCAAAAACATTCAGTACTTC. The entire variable domain, with the rest obtained from reference TRBV28 and TRBJ2-4, is as follows: DVKVTQSSRYLVKRTGEKVFLECVQDMDHENMFWYRQDPGLGLRLIYFSYDVKMKEKGDIPEGYSVSREKKERFSLILESASTNQTSMYLCASSWTSRAKNIQYFGAGTRLSVL.

V is TRBV5-1 and J is TRBJ2-3; 8 bases agree with TRBD2. Germline CDR1 SGHRS, CDR2 YFSETQ. The length of the CDR3 is 17 residues. V lost 4 bases, J lost 1 base, and 11 bases stayed unmatched. CDR3 amino acids: CASSPRTASGRTDTQYF. The DNA for the CDR3 is TGCGCCAGCAGCCCGAGGACGGCTAGCGGGCGCACAGATACGCAGTATTTT.

The CDR3 bases are TGTGCCACCAGCAAGAGACGGGATGGGGTAGAGACCCAGTACTTC. It is translated as CATSKRRDGVETQYF. The chain has TRBV15 and TRBJ2-5; tentatively, D is TRBD2 (5 bases). Trimming took off 4 bases at V and 4 bases at J, with 16 bases between the two ends. In germline, CDR1 is LNHNV, CDR2 YYDKDF (reference sequence). The CDR3 runs 15 residues.

This chain joins TRBV2 and TRBJ1-5, with 7 bases aligning to TRBD1. The germline V gene has CDR1 SNHLY and CDR2 FYNNEI. V dropped 4 bases and J dropped 7; count of bases not matched to a gene: 10. CDR3 size: 15 residues. As DNA, the CDR3 is TGTGCCAGCAGTGCCAGGACAGGCGATGCGCAGCCCCAGCATTTT. Amino acid sequence: CASSARTGDAQPQHF.

This chain uses TRBV21-1 with TRBJ1-2. TRBV21-1 is a pseudogene locus. CDR3 length: 17 amino acids. The CDR3 sequence: CASSKARPGGSGSGYTF. In nucleotides, the CDR3 is TGTGCCAGCAGCAAAGCTCGCCCCGGGGGGAGCGGTTCTGGCTACACCTTC.

This rearrangement joins TRBV28 to TRBJ1-1, with a possible D match to TRBD1 (6 bases). Germline V gene data show CDR1 as MDHEN and CDR2 as SYDVKM. The CDR3 runs to 13 residues. V lost 7 bases and J 7 bases, leaving 16 bases between the germline ends. CDR3 protein: CASTPGDRVEAFF. In DNA, the CDR3 is TGTGCCAGCACCCCAGGGGACCGGGTTGAAGCTTTCTTT.

This chain links TRBV4-2 with TRBJ1-3, with D possibly being TRBD1 (6 bases). The V gene lost 4 bases and the J gene lost 0 bases, with 13 bases spanning the gap. The CDR3 is made up of 16 amino acids. From germline, CDR1 is LGHNA and CDR2 YNFKEQ. CDR3 amino acids: CASSLGHDDSGNTIYF. In DNA, the CDR3 is TGTGCCAGCAGCCTGGGACACGATGACTCTGGAAACACCATATATTTT.

The CDR3 sequence is CASSPRSTGLNTEAFF. As DNA, the CDR3 is TGTGCCAGCAGTCCCAGATCGACAGGGCTGAACACTGAAGCTTTCTTT. The genes are TRBV27 and TRBJ1-1, with 7 bases matching TRBD1. This CDR3 region has 16 residues. J lost 0 bases, V lost 5 bases, and 9 bases had no gene match. In germline, CDR1 is MNHEY, CDR2 SMNVEV (reference sequence).

The chain joins TRBV10-3 to TRBJ2-7; possibly TRBD2 for D (5 bases). Deletions cut 3 bases from V and 6 bases from J, with 12 bases between. The V gene's germline CDR1 is ENHRY and CDR2 SYGVKD. This CDR3 is built from 13 residues. The CDR3 protein is CAISDGLQCEQYF. CDR3 nucleotides: TGTGCCATCAGTGATGGACTTCAGTGCGAGCAGTACTTC.

This chain connects TRBV15 to TRBJ1-5, with D possibly matching TRBD1 (6 bases). Deletions cut 2 bases from V and 11 bases from J, with 13 bases between. Germline CDR1 LNHNV, CDR2 YYDKDF (reference sequence). There are 13 residues in the CDR3. The CDR3 sequence is CATSRSSRGTQHF. CDR3 sequence (DNA): TGTGCCACCAGCAGATCATCCAGGGGAACCCAGCATTTT.

The V call is TRBV10-2, the J call TRBJ1-1, with TRBD1 matching 9 bases. This CDR3 comprises 16 residues. Trimming removed 1 base from V and 5 bases from J; junction bases left unmatched: 8. Looked up from germline, CDR1 is WSHSY and CDR2 is SAAADI. The CDR3: CASSEWTGATGTEAFF. In DNA, the CDR3 is TGCGCCAGCAGTGAGTGGACAGGGGCGACGGGGACTGAAGCTTTCTTT.

The chain joins TRBV12-5 to TRBJ1-6, with 7 bases identical to TRBD1. Germline V gene data show CDR1 as LGHNT and CDR2 as FRNRAP. V lost 3 bases to trimming and J lost 9 bases; unmatched junction nucleotides: 5. CDR3 length: 14 residues. In nucleotides, the CDR3 is TGTGCTAGTGGTTTTGGTCAGGGGGGTTCACCCCTCCACTTT. It specifies CASGFGQGGSPLHF.

The rearrangement uses TRBV27 and TRBJ2-7; D possibly corresponds to TRBD1 (5 bases). Germline assignment: CDR1 MNHEY and CDR2 SMNVEV (reference sequence). The V end lost 3 bases, the J end lost 10 bases, and 16 bases lay between the germline ends. This CDR3 has 13 amino acids. The CDR3 nucleotides read TGTGCCAGCAGTTTCACAGGCCTAACGATCCAGTACTTC. Translation gives CASSFTGLTIQYF.

This chain uses TRBV11-3 with TRBJ2-1, with TRBD1 identical over 10 bases. Germline CDR1 and CDR2: SGHNT and YENEEA. The CDR3 runs 17 residues. The J segment lost 9 bases and the V segment lost 5 bases, leaving 16 bases of the junction unmatched. The CDR3 loop is CASSEGRTGTGVGEQFF. The CDR3 nucleotides read TGTGCCAGCAGCGAGGGTAGGACAGGGACAGGGGTTGGTGAGCAGTTCTTC. Full variable domain (rest looked up from reference TRBV11-3 and TRBJ2-1): EAGVVQSPRYKIIEKKQPVAFWCNPISGHNTLYWYLQNLGQGPELLIRYENEEAVDDSQLPKDRFSAERLKGVDSTLKIQPAELGDSAVYLCASSEGRTGTGVGEQFFGPGTRLTVL.

V is TRBV5-4 and J is TRBJ2-1, with 8 bases fitting TRBD2. V trimming: 1 base; J trimming: 4 bases; junction bases outside the gene matches: 7. Germline CDR1 is SGHNT and CDR2 is YYREEE (reference sequence). The CDR3 is 16 residues long. CDR3 nucleotides: TGTGCCAGCAGCTTGCAGACGGGAGGGCCGTACAATGAGCAGTTCTTC. It encodes CASSLQTGGPYNEQFF.

The genes are TRBV30 and TRBJ1-3, with D possibly matching TRBD1 (5 bases). Germline-derived CDR1 and CDR2 are GTSNPN and SVGIG (reference sequence). The length of the CDR3 is 15 residues. The V end lost 0 bases, the J end lost 10 bases, and 19 bases lay between the germline ends. Written as DNA, the CDR3 is TGTGCCTGGAGTGTACGGAGACAGTGGAAAGGGACCATATATTTT. Its translation is CAWSVRRQWKGTIYF.

The V call is TRBV19, the J call TRBJ1-1; 10 bases are shared with TRBD1. This CDR3 comprises 14 residues. CDR1 and CDR2 from the germline V gene are LNHDA and SQIVND (reference sequence). Unmatched junction bases numbered 9, after V lost 3 bases and J lost 11 bases. The CDR3 is CASSILGQGPRAFF. CDR3 DNA sequence: TGTGCCAGTAGTATTTTGGGACAGGGGCCGCGGGCTTTCTTT.

The chain combines TRBV10-3 with TRBJ2-3; a possible D gene is TRBD2 (5 bases). Trimming took 3 bases from V and 0 from J, leaving 10 bases between them. Germline CDR1 and CDR2: ENHRY and SYGVKD. There are 15 residues in the CDR3. This CDR3 reads CAISEIGKSTDTQYF. For the CDR3, the DNA is TGTGCCATCAGTGAAATCGGGAAAAGCACAGATACGCAGTATTTT.

The chain uses TRBV6-5 and TRBJ1-3, with a possible D match to TRBD1 (5 bases). This CDR3 is built from 15 residues. Germline CDR1 is MNHEY and CDR2 is SVGAGI. Trimming removed 6 bases from V and 2 bases from J, with 14 bases in between. The CDR3 sequence is CASSFREGAGNTIYF. For the CDR3, the DNA is TGTGCCAGCAGCTTCAGGGAGGGAGCTGGAAACACCATATATTTT.

The chain recombines TRBV11-2 with TRBJ2-4, with 9 bases lining up with TRBD2. The CDR3 has 16 residues. CDR1 SGHAT and CDR2 FQNNGV come from the germline V gene. V was pared by 5 bases and J by 2 bases, with 7 bases of the junction left unmatched. This CDR3 reads CASSVGTSSSKNIQYF. CDR3 coding DNA: TGTGCCAGCAGCGTAGGGACTAGCTCATCCAAAAACATTCAGTACTTC.

The chain carries TRBV7-2 and TRBJ1-2, with 10 bases matching TRBD1. The CDR3 spans 18 residues. Germline V CDR1 and CDR2: SGHTA, FQGNSA. After removal of 5 bases from V and 0 bases from J, the junction contained 12 bases not matched to a gene. The CDR3 here is CASSRGTGVLLANYGYTF. The CDR3 DNA reads TGTGCCAGCAGCCGCGGGACAGGGGTCCTCCTCGCTAACTATGGCTACACCTTC.

The chain combines TRBV11-2 with TRBJ2-7; perhaps TRBD2 as D (6 bases). CDR1 is SGHAT and CDR2 is FQNNGV in the germline V gene. V lost 5 bases and J 4 bases, leaving 12 bases between the germline ends. The length of the CDR3 is 13 residues. The CDR3 is CASSQGLLYEQYF. The CDR3 DNA is TGTGCCAGCAGCCAGGGACTCCTTTACGAGCAGTACTTC.

The rearrangement links TRBV6-5 to TRBJ2-2, with 8 bases fitting TRBD1. Per the germline V gene, CDR1 is MNHEY and CDR2 is SVGAGI. With 6 bases clipped from V and 3 bases from J, the junction kept 6 bases outside the gene matches. The CDR3 totals 15 residues. DNA of the CDR3: TGTGCCAGCAGACCTTGGACAGGGTACACCGGGGAGCTGTTTTTT. This sequence encodes CASRPWTGYTGELFF.